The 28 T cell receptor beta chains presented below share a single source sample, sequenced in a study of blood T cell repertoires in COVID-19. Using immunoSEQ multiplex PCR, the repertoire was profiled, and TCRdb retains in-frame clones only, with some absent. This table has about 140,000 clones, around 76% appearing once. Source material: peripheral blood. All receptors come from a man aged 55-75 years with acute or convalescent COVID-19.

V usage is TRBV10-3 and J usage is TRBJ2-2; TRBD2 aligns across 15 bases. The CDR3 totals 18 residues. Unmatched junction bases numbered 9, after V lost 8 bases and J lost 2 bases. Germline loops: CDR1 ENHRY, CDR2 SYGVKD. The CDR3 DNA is TGTGCCATCCGAGAGAGGACTAGCGGGAGGGCTAACACCGGGGAGCTGTTTTTT. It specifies CAIRERTSGRANTGELFF.

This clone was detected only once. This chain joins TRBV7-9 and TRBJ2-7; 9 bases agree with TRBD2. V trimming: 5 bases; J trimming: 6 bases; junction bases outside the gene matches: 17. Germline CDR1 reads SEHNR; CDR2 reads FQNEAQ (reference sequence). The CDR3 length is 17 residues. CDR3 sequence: CASSPDRGRAVGSEQYF. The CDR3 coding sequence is TGTGCCAGCAGCCCGGATCGCGGGAGGGCCGTCGGAAGCGAGCAGTACTTC. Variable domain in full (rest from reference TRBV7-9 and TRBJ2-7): DTGVSQNPRHKITKRGQNVTFRCDPISEHNRLYWYRQTLGQGPEFLTYFQNEAQLEKSRLLSDRFSAERPKGSFSTLEIQRTEQGDSAMYLCASSPDRGRAVGSEQYFGPGTRLTVT.

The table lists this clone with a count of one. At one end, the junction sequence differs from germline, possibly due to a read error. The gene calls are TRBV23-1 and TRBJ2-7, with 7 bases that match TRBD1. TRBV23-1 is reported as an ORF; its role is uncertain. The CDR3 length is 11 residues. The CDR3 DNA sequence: TGCGCCAGCAGTCTCGGACAGGCAAAGCACTTC. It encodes CASSLGQAKHF.

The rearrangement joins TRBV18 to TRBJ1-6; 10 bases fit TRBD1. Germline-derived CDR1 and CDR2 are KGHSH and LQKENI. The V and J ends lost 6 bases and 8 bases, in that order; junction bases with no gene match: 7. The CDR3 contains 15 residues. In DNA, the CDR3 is TGTGCCAGCTCGCGGGACAGGGGCGGGGATTCACCCCTCCACTTT. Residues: CASSRDRGGDSPLHF.

The CDR3 region is CASSRWTSGKYNEQFF. DNA for the CDR3: TGTGCCAGCAGCCGTTGGACTAGCGGAAAGTACAATGAGCAGTTCTTC. This rearrangement joins TRBV3-1 (or the pseudogene TRBV3-2) to TRBJ2-1, with 10 bases aligning to TRBD2. CDR1 is LGHDT, CDR2 YNNKEL, per germline (reference sequence). V was clipped by 4 bases and J by 4 bases; unmatched bases: 7. The CDR3 is 16 amino acids.

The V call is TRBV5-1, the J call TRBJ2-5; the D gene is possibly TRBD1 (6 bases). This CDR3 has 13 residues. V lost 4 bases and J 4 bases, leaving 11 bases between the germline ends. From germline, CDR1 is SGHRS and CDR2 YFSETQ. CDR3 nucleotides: TGCGCCAGCAGCCGATGGGACACAGAGACCCAGTACTTC. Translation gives CASSRWDTETQYF.

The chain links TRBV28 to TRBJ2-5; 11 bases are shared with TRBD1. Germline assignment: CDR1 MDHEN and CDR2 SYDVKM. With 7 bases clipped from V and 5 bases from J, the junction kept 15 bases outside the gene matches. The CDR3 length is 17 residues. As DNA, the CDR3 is TGTGCCAGCACGTCGGCCCCCGGACAGGGGGCGGGGGAGACCCAGTACTTC. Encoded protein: CASTSAPGQGAGETQYF.

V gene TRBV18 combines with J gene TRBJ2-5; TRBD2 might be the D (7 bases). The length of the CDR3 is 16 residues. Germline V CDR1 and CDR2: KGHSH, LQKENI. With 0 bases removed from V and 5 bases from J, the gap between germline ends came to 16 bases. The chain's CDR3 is CASSPPPGGAYETQYF. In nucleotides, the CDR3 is TGTGCCAGCTCACCACCCCCGGGGGGCGCATACGAGACCCAGTACTTC.

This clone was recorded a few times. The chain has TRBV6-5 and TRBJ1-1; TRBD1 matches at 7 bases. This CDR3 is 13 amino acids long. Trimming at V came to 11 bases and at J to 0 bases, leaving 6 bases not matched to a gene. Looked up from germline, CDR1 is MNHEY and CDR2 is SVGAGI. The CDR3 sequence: CAAGGQMNTEAFF. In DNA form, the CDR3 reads TGTGCCGCGGGGGGACAGATGAACACTGAAGCTTTCTTT.

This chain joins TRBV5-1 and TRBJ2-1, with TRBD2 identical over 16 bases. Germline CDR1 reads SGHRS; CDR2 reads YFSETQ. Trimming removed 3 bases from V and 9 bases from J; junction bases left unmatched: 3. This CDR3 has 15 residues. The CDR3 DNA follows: TGCGCCAGCAGCTGGGGACTAGCGGGAGGGATTGAGCAGTTCTTC. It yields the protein CASSWGLAGGIEQFF.

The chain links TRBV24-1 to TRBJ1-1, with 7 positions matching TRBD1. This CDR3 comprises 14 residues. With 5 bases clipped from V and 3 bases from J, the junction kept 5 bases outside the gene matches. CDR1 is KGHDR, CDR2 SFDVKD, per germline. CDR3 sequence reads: CATSGQGADTEAFF. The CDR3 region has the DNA TGTGCCACCAGTGGACAGGGTGCGGACACTGAAGCTTTCTTT.

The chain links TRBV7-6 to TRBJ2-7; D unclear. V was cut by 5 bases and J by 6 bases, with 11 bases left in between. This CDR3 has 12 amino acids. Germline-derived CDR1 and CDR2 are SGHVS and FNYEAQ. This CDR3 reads CASSRNLGEQYF. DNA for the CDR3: TGTGCCAGCAGCCGAAATCTAGGCGAGCAGTACTTC. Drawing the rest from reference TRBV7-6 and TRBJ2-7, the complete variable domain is GAGVSQSPRYKVTKRGQDVALRCDPISGHVSLYWYRQALGQGPEFLTYFNYEAQQDKSGLPNDRFSAERPEGSISTLTIQRTEQRDSAMYRCASSRNLGEQYFGPGTRLTVT.

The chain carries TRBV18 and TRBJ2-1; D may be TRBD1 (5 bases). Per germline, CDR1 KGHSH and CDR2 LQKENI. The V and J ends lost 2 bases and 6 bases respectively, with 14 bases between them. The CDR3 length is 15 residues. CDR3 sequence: CASSPEGARSNEQFF. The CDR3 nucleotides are TGTGCCAGCTCACCAGAAGGGGCTAGGAGCAATGAGCAGTTCTTC.

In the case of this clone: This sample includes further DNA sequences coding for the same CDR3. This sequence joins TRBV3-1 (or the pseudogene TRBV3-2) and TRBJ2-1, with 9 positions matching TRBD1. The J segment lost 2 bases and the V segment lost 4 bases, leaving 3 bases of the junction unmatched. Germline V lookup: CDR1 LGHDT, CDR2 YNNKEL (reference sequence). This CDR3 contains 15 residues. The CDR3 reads CASSPGQGAYNEQFF. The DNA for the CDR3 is TGTGCCAGCAGCCCGGGACAGGGTGCCTACAATGAGCAGTTCTTC.

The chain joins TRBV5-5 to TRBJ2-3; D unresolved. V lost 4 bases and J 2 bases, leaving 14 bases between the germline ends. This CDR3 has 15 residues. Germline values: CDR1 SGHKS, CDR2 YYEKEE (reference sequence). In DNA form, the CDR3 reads TGTGCCAGCAGCCCAAAGCCGCACCTCACAGATACGCAGTATTTT. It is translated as CASSPKPHLTDTQYF.

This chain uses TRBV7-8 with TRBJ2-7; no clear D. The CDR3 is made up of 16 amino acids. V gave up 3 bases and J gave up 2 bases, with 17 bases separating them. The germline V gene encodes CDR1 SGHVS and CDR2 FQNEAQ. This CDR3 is CASSFFARRDTYEQYF. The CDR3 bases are TGTGCCAGCAGCTTCTTCGCACGGCGCGACACCTACGAGCAGTACTTC.

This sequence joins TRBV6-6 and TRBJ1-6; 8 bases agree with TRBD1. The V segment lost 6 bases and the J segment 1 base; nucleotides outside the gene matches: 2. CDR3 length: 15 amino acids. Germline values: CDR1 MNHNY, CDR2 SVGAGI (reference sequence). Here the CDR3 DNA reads TGTGCCAGCAGCCGACAGGGGTCCTATAATTCACCCCTCCACTTT. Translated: CASSRQGSYNSPLHF.

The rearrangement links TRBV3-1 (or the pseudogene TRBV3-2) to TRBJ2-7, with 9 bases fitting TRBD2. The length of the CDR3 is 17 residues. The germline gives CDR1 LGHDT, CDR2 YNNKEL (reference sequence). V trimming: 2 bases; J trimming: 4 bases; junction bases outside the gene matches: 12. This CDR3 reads CASSQISSGIPPYEQYF. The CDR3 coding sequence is TGTGCCAGCAGCCAAATTTCTAGCGGGATCCCCCCTTACGAGCAGTACTTC.

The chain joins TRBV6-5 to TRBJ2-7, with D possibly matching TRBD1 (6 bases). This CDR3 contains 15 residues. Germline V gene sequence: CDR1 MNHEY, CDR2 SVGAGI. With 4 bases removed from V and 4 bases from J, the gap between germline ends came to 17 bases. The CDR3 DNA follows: TGTGCCAGCAGTTCGTCAGGGGCACGCGGATACGAGCAGTACTTC. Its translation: CASSSSGARGYEQYF.

The CDR3: CASSQGHLNEQFF. The CDR3 DNA follows: TGTGCCAGCAGTCAGGGACACCTCAATGAGCAGTTCTTC. This chain joins TRBV6-6 and TRBJ2-1; perhaps TRBD1 as D (6 bases). This CDR3 spans 13 amino acids. Trimming shortened V by 5 bases and J by 6 bases, and 11 bases separated the two germline ends. Germline CDR1 MNHNY, CDR2 SVGAGI (reference sequence).

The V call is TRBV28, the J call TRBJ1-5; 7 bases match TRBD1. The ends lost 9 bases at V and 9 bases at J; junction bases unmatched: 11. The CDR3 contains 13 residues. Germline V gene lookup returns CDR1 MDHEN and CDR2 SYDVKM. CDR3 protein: CARGGACFRPQHF. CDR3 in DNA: TGTGCCAGAGGGGGCGCCTGCTTTAGGCCCCAGCATTTT.

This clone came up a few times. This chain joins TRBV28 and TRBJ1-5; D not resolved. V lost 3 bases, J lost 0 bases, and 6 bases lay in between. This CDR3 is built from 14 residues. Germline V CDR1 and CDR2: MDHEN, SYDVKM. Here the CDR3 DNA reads TGTGCCAGCAGTTTGTCCCTTAGCAATCAGCCCCAGCATTTT. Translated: CASSLSLSNQPQHF.

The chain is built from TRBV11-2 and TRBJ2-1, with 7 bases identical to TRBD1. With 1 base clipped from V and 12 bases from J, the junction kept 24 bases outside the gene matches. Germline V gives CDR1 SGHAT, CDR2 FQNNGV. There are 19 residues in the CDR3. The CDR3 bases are TGTGCCAGCAGCTTAGGTTCTTGGGACAGTTATAACGGGGAAGTCGGGCAGTTCTTC. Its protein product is CASSLGSWDSYNGEVGQFF.

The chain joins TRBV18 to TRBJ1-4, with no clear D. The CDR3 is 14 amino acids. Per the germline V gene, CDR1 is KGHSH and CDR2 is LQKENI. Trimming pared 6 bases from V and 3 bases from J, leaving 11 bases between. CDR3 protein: CASSSDSANEKLFF. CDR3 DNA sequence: TGTGCCAGCTCGTCGGACTCAGCTAATGAAAAACTGTTTTTT.

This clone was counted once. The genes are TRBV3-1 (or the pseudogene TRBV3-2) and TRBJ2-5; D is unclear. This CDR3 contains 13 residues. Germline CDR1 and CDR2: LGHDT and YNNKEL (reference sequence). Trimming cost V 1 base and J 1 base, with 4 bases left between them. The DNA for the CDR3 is TGTGCCAGCAGCCAAGTCTTCCAAGAGACCCAGTACTTC. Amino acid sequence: CASSQVFQETQYF.

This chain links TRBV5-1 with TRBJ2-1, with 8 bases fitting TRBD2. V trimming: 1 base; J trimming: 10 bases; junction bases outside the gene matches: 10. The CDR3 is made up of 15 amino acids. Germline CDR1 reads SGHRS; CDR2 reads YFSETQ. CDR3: CASSLTGTSTKEQFF. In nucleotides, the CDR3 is TGCGCCAGCAGCTTGACCGGGACTAGTACCAAAGAGCAGTTCTTC.

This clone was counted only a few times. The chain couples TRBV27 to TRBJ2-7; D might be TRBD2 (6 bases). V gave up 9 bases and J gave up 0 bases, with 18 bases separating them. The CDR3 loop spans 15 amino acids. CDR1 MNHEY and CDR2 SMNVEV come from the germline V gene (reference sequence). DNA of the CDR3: TGTGCCAGTAGCTTCCGTGGAGGGAGCTCCTACGAGCAGTACTTC. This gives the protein CASSFRGGSSYEQYF.

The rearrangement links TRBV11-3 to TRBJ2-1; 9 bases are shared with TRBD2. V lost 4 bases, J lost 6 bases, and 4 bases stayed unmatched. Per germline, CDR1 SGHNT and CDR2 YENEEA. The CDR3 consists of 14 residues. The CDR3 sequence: CASSWTSEANEQFF. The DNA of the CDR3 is TGTGCCAGCAGCTGGACTAGCGAGGCCAATGAGCAGTTCTTC.